This T cell receptor beta chain was recorded in a study of T cell repertoires in aging, cancer and after chemotherapy. TCR beta rearrangements were amplified from peripheral blood genomic DNA. A mixed TRB-A/B primer pool amplified rearranged TRB by multiplex touch-down PCR. MiXCR, applied by TCRdb to the multiplex PCR reads, yields one record per CDR3 protein. The sample holds roughly 3,500 distinct CDR3 sequences, 27% seen once. CDR1 and CDR2 from the germline V gene are SEHNR and FQNEAQ (reference sequence). V shed 5 bases and J shed 8 bases, with 9 bases lying between them. This CDR3 is built from 11 residues. This clonotype was counted a few times.

Sequencing used blood. This clonotype was sampled from a human donor with a solid tumor. V usage is TRBV7-9 and J usage is TRBJ1-2; weak D call: TRBD1 (5 bases). The CDR3 DNA reads TGTGCCAGCAGCCTGAGGGGCGGCTACACCTTC. This sequence encodes CASSLRGGYTF.